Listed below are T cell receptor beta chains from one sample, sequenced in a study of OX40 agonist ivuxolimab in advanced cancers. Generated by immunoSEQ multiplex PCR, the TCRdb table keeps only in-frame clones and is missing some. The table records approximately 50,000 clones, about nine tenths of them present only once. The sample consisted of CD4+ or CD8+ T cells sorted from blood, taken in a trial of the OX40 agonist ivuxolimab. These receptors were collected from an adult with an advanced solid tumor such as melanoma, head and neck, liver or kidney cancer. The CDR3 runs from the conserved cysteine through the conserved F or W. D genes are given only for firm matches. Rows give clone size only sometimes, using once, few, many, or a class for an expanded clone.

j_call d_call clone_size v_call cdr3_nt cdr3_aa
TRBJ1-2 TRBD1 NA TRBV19 TGTGCCGGACGGCGACAGGGGGCGAACTATGGCTACACCTTC CAGRRQGANYGYTF
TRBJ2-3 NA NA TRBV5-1 TGCGCCAGCAGCTTCAATCAGGGAGATACGCAGTATTTT CASSFNQGDTQYF
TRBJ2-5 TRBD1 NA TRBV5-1 TGCGCCAGCAGCTACGGGACAGGGGGCGGGGAGACCCAGTACTTC CASSYGTGGGETQYF
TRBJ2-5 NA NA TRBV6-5 TGTGCCAGCATGAGGAGAGAACAAGAGACCCAGTACTTC CASMRREQETQYF
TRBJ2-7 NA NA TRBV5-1 TGCGCCAGCAGCCTGGGTGGGGCCGAGCAGTACTTC CASSLGGAEQYF
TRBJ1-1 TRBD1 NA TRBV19 TGTGCCAGTAGTATAGATCATGGGGACAGGGGGTCGAACACTGAAGCTTTCTTT CASSIDHGDRGSNTEAFF
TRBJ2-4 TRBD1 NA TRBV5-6 TGTGCCAGCAGCTCCGGGACAGAAAGCGGCATTCAGTACTTC CASSSGTESGIQYF
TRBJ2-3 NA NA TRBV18 TGTGCCAGCCTCGCGGGGCTCTCAGATACGCAGTATTTT CASLAGLSDTQYF
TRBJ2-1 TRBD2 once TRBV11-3 TGTGCCAGCAGCCCCCACGGGGGGTCAGGCAATGAGCAGTTCTTC CASSPHGGSGNEQFF
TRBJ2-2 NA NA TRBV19 TGTGCCGGGAGGGACAGCGGGGACACCGGGGAGCTGTTTTTT CAGRDSGDTGELFF
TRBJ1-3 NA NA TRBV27 TGTGCCAGCAGTTTAAGGCGTGGAAACACCATATATTTT CASSLRRGNTIYF
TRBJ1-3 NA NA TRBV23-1 TGCGCCAGCAGTCATGGCGAGAACCGGGGTTTTGGAAACACCATATATTTT CASSHGENRGFGNTIYF
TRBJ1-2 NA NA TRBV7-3 TGTGCCAGCAGCTTAACCATCACAGTCGGGGATCCTTCTCGCTACACCTTC CASSLTITVGDPSRYTF
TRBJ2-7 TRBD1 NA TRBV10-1 TGCGCCAGCAGTGAGTCTGGGTGTTCAGGGGGCAGGTCCTACGAGCAGTACTTC CASSESGCSGGRSYEQYF
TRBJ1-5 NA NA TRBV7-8 TGTGCCAGCAGCTTAAGGGGTGGCAATCAGCCCCAGCATTTT CASSLRGGNQPQHF
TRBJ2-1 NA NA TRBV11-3 TGTGCCAGCAGCGAACAGGGTGGCTCCTACAATGAGCAGTTCTTC CASSEQGGSYNEQFF
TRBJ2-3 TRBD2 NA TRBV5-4 TGTGCCAGCAGCTTGGACGGGACTAGCGGGGCAGATACGCAGTATTTT CASSLDGTSGADTQYF
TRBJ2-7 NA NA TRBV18 TGTGCCAGCTCACCACTCCCAGGGGTCCACGAGCAGTACTTC CASSPLPGVHEQYF
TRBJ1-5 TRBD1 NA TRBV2 TGTGCCAGCAGTGAGAGGACAGGGAGCAATCAGCCCCAGCATTTT CASSERTGSNQPQHF
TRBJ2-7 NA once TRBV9 TGTGCCAGCAGCCCTTCTTCTGGTGGTGCCTCCTACGAGCAGTACTTC CASSPSSGGASYEQYF
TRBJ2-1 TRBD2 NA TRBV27 TGTGCCAGCAGTTCGCGTCTAGCGGCAGACAATGAGCAGTTCTTC CASSSRLAADNEQFF
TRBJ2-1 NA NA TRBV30 TGTGCCGGACAGTATTACTGGGGGAATGAGCAGTTCTTC CAGQYYWGNEQFF
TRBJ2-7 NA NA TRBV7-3 TGTGCCAGCAGCTTACGGCTTGGGGTCCGCTACGAGCAGTACTTC CASSLRLGVRYEQYF
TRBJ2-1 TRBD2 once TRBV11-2 TGTGCCAGCAGTTCTAGCGGGAGTACGTACAATGAGCAGTTCTTC CASSSSGSTYNEQFF
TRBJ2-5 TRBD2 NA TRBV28 TGTGCCAGCACTCACGGGGGCGGGAGGGGAGTGAGGGAGACCCAGTACTTC CASTHGGGRGVRETQYF
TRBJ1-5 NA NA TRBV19 TGTGCCAGTACCCCAGGGAGGGCGGGCAATCAGCCCCAGCATTTT CASTPGRAGNQPQHF
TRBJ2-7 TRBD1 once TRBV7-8 TGTGCCAGCAGCTTAGGACAGGGAGTCCCCTACGAGCAGTACTTC CASSLGQGVPYEQYF
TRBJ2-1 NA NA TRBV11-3 TGTGCCAGCAGCTTAGGATCCGGGAGTTCCTACAATGAGCAGTTCTTC CASSLGSGSSYNEQFF
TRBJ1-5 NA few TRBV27 TGTGCCAGCAGTCTCGAGGTCAATCAGCCCCAGCATTTT CASSLEVNQPQHF
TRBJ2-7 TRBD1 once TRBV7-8 TGTGCCAGCAGCTCCCGGACAGGGACCTACGAGCAGTACTTC CASSSRTGTYEQYF
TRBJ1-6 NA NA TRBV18 TGTGCCAGCGCGGAAATCGCCGCTGATTCACCCCTCCACTTT CASAEIAADSPLHF
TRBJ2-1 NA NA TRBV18 TGTGCCAGCTCACCGGGACACAACTACAATGAGCAGTTCTTC CASSPGHNYNEQFF